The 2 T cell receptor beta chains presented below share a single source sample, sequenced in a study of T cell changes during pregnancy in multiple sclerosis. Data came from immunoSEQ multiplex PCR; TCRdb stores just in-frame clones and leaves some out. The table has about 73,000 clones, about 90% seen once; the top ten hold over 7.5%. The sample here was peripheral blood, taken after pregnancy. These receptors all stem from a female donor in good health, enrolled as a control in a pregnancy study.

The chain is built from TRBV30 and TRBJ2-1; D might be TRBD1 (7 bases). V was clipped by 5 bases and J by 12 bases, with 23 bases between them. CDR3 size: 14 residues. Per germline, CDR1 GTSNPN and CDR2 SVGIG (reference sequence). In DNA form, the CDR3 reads TGTGCCTGGTCCAGTCAGGGGGGTCGTTGGGTGCAGTTCTTC. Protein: CAWSSQGGRWVQFF.

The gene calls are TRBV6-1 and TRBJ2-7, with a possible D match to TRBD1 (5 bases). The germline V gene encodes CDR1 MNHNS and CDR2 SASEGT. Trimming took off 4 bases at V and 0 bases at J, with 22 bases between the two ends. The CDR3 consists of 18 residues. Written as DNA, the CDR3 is TGTGCCAGCAGTGGACCCTCCTTTGGGGCGAGACACTCCTACGAGCAGTACTTC. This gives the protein CASSGPSFGARHSYEQYF.